The sequence of this T cell receptor beta chain was determined in a study of T cells after yellow fever vaccination. CDR3 length: 13 amino acids. Germline V gene sequence: CDR1 LGHNA, CDR2 YSLEER. The ends were cut back, 2 bases at V and 8 bases at J, with 12 bases in the middle. Study-level results: A small proportion of clonotypes was detected in both the CD4 and CD8 compartments. Clones that expanded after primary vaccination mostly reappeared after the booster (nearly 98% CD4, around 87% CD8). Abundant contaminating clonotypes from the bulk population could appear in FACS-sorted repertoires. Weaker overall was a secondary response that nonetheless peaked faster, on day 5 versus 15.

Each CDR3 protein is one row after TCRdb ran MiXCR on the 5' RACE reads. Here the sample spans some 160,000 distinct CDR3 sequences, approximately 9.7% being singletons. For this clonotype: Its cognate antigen is unknown.

The receptor's source is a man between 18 and 29 years old who received the YFV17D yellow fever vaccine. The chain employs TRBV4-3 and TRBJ1-1, with no clear D. The sample was CD8+ T cells sorted from PBMCs, taken 45 days after the yellow fever booster vaccination. CDR3 nucleotide sequence: TGCGCCAGCAGCCAACAAGGAGGTTCCGAAGCTTTCTTT. It yields the protein CASSQQGGSEAFF.